This T cell receptor beta chain derives from a study of neurological immune-mediated disorders. TCRdb re-analysed the 5' RACE reads in MiXCR, keeping a single row per CDR3 protein. The data show under 40,000 distinct CDR3 sequences, about 13% seen once. Regarding time point: longitudinal time-point 2. V dropped 5 bases and J dropped 0; count of bases not matched to a gene: 3. The germline V gene has CDR1 SGDLS and CDR2 YYNGEE. The CDR3 runs to 14 residues. This clonotype was seen ten or more times. The sample consisted of PBMCs. This TCR was sampled from a woman in her thirties or forties in good health. The chain is built from TRBV9 and TRBJ1-1; 8 bases align to TRBD1. The CDR3 nucleotides read TGTGCCAGCAGGGGACAGGCGATGAACACTGAAGCTTTCTTT. Its translation: CASRGQAMNTEAFF.